The entry below describes one T cell receptor beta chain. Repertoires were generated with immunoSEQ multiplex PCR, while TCRdb's copy carries only in-frame clones and drops some. The sample lists roughly 230,000 clones; around 91% were seen once. This sample was included in a study of blood T cell repertoires in COVID-19. CDR1 and CDR2 from the germline V gene are LGHNA and YSLEER. With 1 base removed from V and 0 bases from J, the gap between germline ends came to 9 bases. The CDR3 contains 15 residues. The V gene is TRBV4-3, the J gene TRBJ1-2; D perhaps matches TRBD1 (6 bases). Specimen: peripheral blood. The TCR originated in an older woman with COVID-19, enrolled during active disease. The CDR3 DNA is TGCGCCAGCAGCCAAGCGTGGACAGCTAACTATGGCTACACCTTC. Amino acids: CASSQAWTANYGYTF.